These 29 T cell receptor beta chains originate from one sample sequenced in a study of long-term antiretroviral therapy in people with HIV. It was version v3.0 of the immunoSEQ assay that was run at survey level. Measured with immunoSEQ multiplex PCR; TCRdb has only the in-frame clones, and not every one. The sample includes tens of thousands of clones, 70% to 85% seen only once; the top ten take roughly 2.3%. The sample was unsorted PBMCs, taken 3 years after starting antiretroviral therapy. These receptors were collected from a man in his fifties or sixties with HIV.

The CDR3 is CASIERGTNKQFF. CDR3 sequence (DNA): TGTGCCAGCATCGAGCGAGGGACTAATAAGCAGTTCTTC. The V gene is TRBV2, the J gene TRBJ2-1, with 7 bases lining up with TRBD2. Losses at the gene ends were 7 bases for V and 11 bases for J; bases not matched to a gene: 11. The germline V gene has CDR1 SNHLY and CDR2 FYNNEI. This CDR3 contains 13 residues.

About this clone itself: At the DNA level, this CDR3 is encoded by other sequences in the same sample as well. This chain links TRBV19 with TRBJ1-3; D may be TRBD1 (6 bases). There are 14 residues in the CDR3. V lost 6 bases to trimming and J lost 4 bases, with 13 bases between them. CDR1 is LNHDA, CDR2 SQIVND, per germline (reference sequence). CDR3: CASRTQGAGNTIYF. The CDR3 nucleotides are TGTGCCAGTAGGACACAGGGCGCCGGAAACACCATATATTTT. The whole variable domain, remainder taken from reference TRBV19 and TRBJ1-3, is DGGITQSPKYLFRKEGQNVTLSCEQNLNHDAMYWYRQDPGQGLRLIYYSQIVNDFQKGDIAEGYSVSREKKESFPLTVTSAQKNPTAFYLCASRTQGAGNTIYFGEGSWLTVV.

The chain uses TRBV27 and TRBJ2-7; D is undetermined. The V and J ends lost 7 bases and 0 bases respectively, with 13 bases between them. The CDR3 sequence is 14 residues long. Germline lookup yields CDR1 MNHEY and CDR2 SMNVEV (reference sequence). As DNA, the CDR3 is TGTGCCAGCAAGGAGCTTGCTACCTCCTACGAGCAGTACTTC. This translates into CASKELATSYEQYF.

The rearrangement links TRBV15 to TRBJ2-1, with 8 nucleotides matching TRBD2. There are 19 residues in the CDR3. The V segment lost 0 bases and the J segment 3 bases; nucleotides outside the gene matches: 13. Germline-derived CDR1 and CDR2 are LNHNV and YYDKDF (reference sequence). CDR3 sequence (DNA): TGTGCCACCAGCAGAGATGTAGCTGTGGGACTAGTGGGCTACAATGAGCAGTTCTTC. Its protein product is CATSRDVAVGLVGYNEQFF.

The chain employs TRBV14 and TRBJ1-1; 7 bases fit TRBD1. Trimming took 5 bases from V and 6 from J; bases not matched to a gene: 6. Germline V gene lookup returns CDR1 SGHDN and CDR2 FVKESK. The CDR3 extends over 13 amino acids. The CDR3 DNA is TGTGCCAGCAGCATCCGACAGGGCTCTGAAGCTTTCTTT. Protein sequence: CASSIRQGSEAFF.

The chain links TRBV14 to TRBJ2-3; D is uncertain. Germline CDR1 reads SGHDN; CDR2 reads FVKESK. The CDR3 is 14 amino acids. Trimming shortened V by 3 bases and J by 2 bases, and 9 bases separated the two germline ends. CDR3 amino acids: CASSHRQVTDTQYF. CDR3 DNA: TGTGCCAGCAGCCATAGGCAGGTCACAGATACGCAGTATTTT. Full variable domain (missing parts from reference TRBV14 and TRBJ2-3): EAGVTQFPSHSVIEKGQTVTLRCDPISGHDNLYWYRRVMGKEIKFLLHFVKESKQDESGMPNNRFLAERTGGTYSTLKVQPAELEDSGVYFCASSHRQVTDTQYFGPGTRLTVL.

J is TRBJ2-1 and V is TRBV7-8; 11 positions match TRBD2. The CDR3 is 15 amino acids. Germline lookup yields CDR1 SGHVS and CDR2 FQNEAQ. The ends lost 2 bases at V and 9 bases at J; junction bases unmatched: 6. This chain's CDR3 is CASSLPASGRSEQFF. CDR3 DNA sequence: TGTGCCAGCAGCTTACCGGCTAGCGGGAGGAGTGAGCAGTTCTTC.

This chain uses TRBV5-1 with TRBJ1-3; D is undetermined. The germline V gene encodes CDR1 SGHRS and CDR2 YFSETQ. V shed 4 bases and J shed 0 bases, with 5 bases lying between them. The CDR3 spans 13 residues. CDR3 bases: TGCGCCAGCAGCGGTTCCTCTGGAAACACCATATATTTT. Amino acids: CASSGSSGNTIYF.

The V gene is TRBV7-9, the J gene TRBJ2-3, with TRBD2 identical over 8 bases. Germline loops: CDR1 SEHNR, CDR2 FQNEAQ (reference sequence). This CDR3 spans 15 amino acids. J lost 1 base, V lost 5 bases, and 5 bases had no gene match. The CDR3 sequence: CASSPGLGGTDTQYF. In DNA, the CDR3 is TGTGCCAGCAGCCCGGGACTAGGTGGCACAGATACGCAGTATTTT.

The chain is built from TRBV18 and TRBJ1-1; 7 bases line up with TRBD1. Germline V gene sequence: CDR1 KGHSH, CDR2 LQKENI. V gave up 3 bases and J gave up 3 bases; unmatched junction bases: 13. The CDR3 consists of 17 residues. The CDR3 here is CASSPPGQYIWDTEAFF. The CDR3 bases are TGTGCCAGCTCACCGCCGGGACAGTACATTTGGGACACTGAAGCTTTCTTT.

This chain connects TRBV9 to TRBJ2-5, with TRBD2 identical over 10 bases. The junction had 8 bases not matched to a gene; V was cut back by 1 base and J by 5 bases. The V gene's germline CDR1 is SGDLS and CDR2 YYNGEE. This CDR3 contains 16 residues. The chain's CDR3 is CASSVSSGGARETQYF. CDR3 in DNA: TGTGCCAGCAGCGTATCAAGCGGGGGGGCACGTGAGACCCAGTACTTC. The whole variable domain, remainder taken from reference TRBV9 and TRBJ2-5, is DSGVTQTPKHLITATGQRVTLRCSPRSGDLSVYWYQQSLDQGLQFLIQYYNGEERAKGNILERFSAQQFPDLHSELNLSSLELGDSALYFCASSVSSGGARETQYFGPGTRLLVL.

This rearrangement joins TRBV5-3 to TRBJ2-2; 7 nucleotides agree with TRBD1. TRBV5-3 is assigned to the ORF class and has an uncertain function. Germline trimming cut 2 bases from V and 0 bases from J; bases unmatched to any gene: 4. The CDR3 is made up of 16 amino acids. The CDR3 reads CARSFLGQPNTGELFF. The CDR3 coding sequence is TGTGCCAGAAGCTTCCTGGGACAGCCGAACACCGGGGAGCTGTTTTTT.

This rearrangement joins TRBV6-6 to TRBJ2-3; 7 bases line up with TRBD1. V was clipped by 6 bases and J by 3 bases; unmatched bases: 6. Germline V gene data show CDR1 as MNHNY and CDR2 as SVGAGI (reference sequence). There are 14 residues in the CDR3. DNA for the CDR3: TGTGCCAGCAGGGCGGACAGGAATACAGATACGCAGTATTTT. It codes for CASRADRNTDTQYF.

The rearrangement uses TRBV10-3 and TRBJ2-1; 7 bases match TRBD2. CDR1 and CDR2 (germline): ENHRY, SYGVKD. This CDR3 has 13 residues. Losses at the gene ends were 7 bases for V and 7 bases for J; bases not matched to a gene: 7. The CDR3 is CAITPTSANEQFF. CDR3 DNA sequence: TGTGCCATCACCCCTACTAGCGCAAATGAGCAGTTCTTC.

This clone came up once. The genes are TRBV30 and TRBJ2-7; no definite D call. Germline-derived CDR1 and CDR2 are GTSNPN and SVGIG (reference sequence). Trimming took off 0 bases at V and 4 bases at J, with 7 bases between the two ends. The CDR3 totals 12 residues. The CDR3 here is CAWSVVGYEQYF. The CDR3 DNA sequence: TGTGCCTGGAGTGTAGTGGGGTACGAGCAGTACTTC.

The V call is TRBV15, the J call TRBJ2-7; tentatively, D is TRBD2 (6 bases). V lost 0 bases, J lost 5 bases, and 14 bases lay in between. The germline gives CDR1 LNHNV, CDR2 YYDKDF (reference sequence). The CDR3 extends over 15 amino acids. The DNA for the CDR3 is TGTGCCACCAGCAGAGATATAGCGGCCCAGAACGAGCAGTACTTC. As protein: CATSRDIAAQNEQYF.

The J gene is TRBJ2-7, the V gene TRBV30; D possibly corresponds to TRBD1 (6 bases). Germline V gene data show CDR1 as GTSNPN and CDR2 as SVGIG (reference sequence). CDR3 size: 14 residues. Trimming removed 5 bases from V and 0 bases from J, with 14 bases in between. CDR3 DNA sequence: TGTGCCTGGGGGAGTTGGGGGCGCTCCTACGAGCAGTACTTC. Protein: CAWGSWGRSYEQYF.

This clone was found a few times. The V call is TRBV9, the J call TRBJ2-7; 12 bases fit TRBD2. The CDR3 is made up of 16 amino acids. The V and J ends lost 4 bases and 7 bases, in that order; junction bases with no gene match: 12. From germline, CDR1 is SGDLS and CDR2 YYNGEE. The CDR3 loop reads CASSFGLAGGFLEQYF. The CDR3 nucleotides are TGTGCCAGCAGCTTTGGCCTAGCGGGAGGGTTCCTTGAGCAGTACTTC.

This clone was seen a few times. V gene TRBV6-1 combines with J gene TRBJ2-2; tentative D call: TRBD1 (5 bases). The V end lost 8 bases, the J end lost 5 bases, and 12 bases lay between the germline ends. CDR1 is MNHNS, CDR2 SASEGT, per germline. The CDR3 runs 13 residues. In DNA form, the CDR3 reads TGTGCCAGCGCCATCCAGGGTACCGGGGAGCTGTTTTTT. It codes for CASAIQGTGELFF.

This clone has only a few counts. The chain recombines TRBV2 with TRBJ1-5; 7 bases are shared with TRBD1. V lost 2 bases to trimming and J lost 5 bases; unmatched junction nucleotides: 3. This CDR3 contains 14 residues. Germline V CDR1 and CDR2: SNHLY, FYNNEI. For the CDR3, the DNA is TGTGCCAGCAGTGAAACTACAGGGGATCAGCCCCAGCATTTT. Its protein product is CASSETTGDQPQHF.

V is TRBV28 and J is TRBJ2-7; TRBD2 agrees at 8 bases. Germline values: CDR1 MDHEN, CDR2 SYDVKM. The CDR3 spans 17 residues. V shed 3 bases, J shed 4 bases, and the junction held 14 bases outside the gene matches. DNA for the CDR3: TGTGCCAGCAGTTTCTTTTTGTTGAGCGGGAGTCGGTACGAGCAGTACTTC. Translated, it gives CASSFFLLSGSRYEQYF.

J is TRBJ2-2 and V is TRBV18, with TRBD1 identical over 7 bases. CDR1 KGHSH and CDR2 LQKENI come from the germline V gene. After removal of 6 bases from V and 1 base from J, the junction contained 8 bases not matched to a gene. This CDR3 is 16 amino acids long. CDR3 nucleotide sequence: TGTGCCAGCTCCCGACGGACAGGCGAGAACACCGGGGAGCTGTTTTTT. Translated, it gives CASSRRTGENTGELFF.

The chain links TRBV12-5 to TRBJ2-3; no reliable D call. Germline lookup yields CDR1 LGHNT and CDR2 FRNRAP. CDR3 length: 14 residues. With 1 base removed from V and 0 bases from J, the gap between germline ends came to 5 bases. CDR3 residues: CASGLGISTDTQYF. The CDR3 DNA reads TGTGCTAGTGGTTTGGGGATTAGCACAGATACGCAGTATTTT.

This chain connects TRBV6-6 to TRBJ2-3; a weak D match, TRBD2 (5 bases). Trimming stripped 0 bases from V and 1 base from J, with 11 bases between. There are 16 residues in the CDR3. From germline, CDR1 is MNHNY and CDR2 SVGAGI (reference sequence). In DNA, the CDR3 is TGTGCCAGCAGTTACTCCGTTGGACTGGGCACAGATACGCAGTATTTT. Translation: CASSYSVGLGTDTQYF.

This sequence joins TRBV27 and TRBJ2-1; no clear D. The germline V and J ends were trimmed by 6 bases and 10 bases, with 10 bases remaining between them. The CDR3 loop spans 11 amino acids. Per the germline V gene, CDR1 is MNHEY and CDR2 is SMNVEV (reference sequence). CDR3 sequence: CASSNMWEQFF. In nucleotides, the CDR3 is TGTGCCAGCAGCAACATGTGGGAGCAGTTCTTC.

The chain is built from TRBV27 and TRBJ1-2, with D tentatively TRBD1 (6 bases). The germline V gene encodes CDR1 MNHEY and CDR2 SMNVEV (reference sequence). The ends were cut back, 2 bases at V and 6 bases at J, with 10 bases in the middle. CDR3 length: 13 amino acids. CDR3 in amino acids: CASSLAGDHGYTF. The CDR3 coding sequence is TGTGCCAGCAGTTTAGCAGGGGACCATGGCTACACCTTC.

The J gene is TRBJ1-2, the V gene TRBV2; 8 nucleotides agree with TRBD1. The CDR3 extends over 13 amino acids. Germline CDR1 and CDR2: SNHLY and FYNNEI. V was pared by 6 bases and J by 8 bases, with 8 bases of the junction left unmatched. This CDR3 reads CASREDRASGYTF. The CDR3 DNA follows: TGTGCCAGCAGGGAGGACAGGGCGAGCGGCTACACCTTC.

This clone has a handful of counts. The genes are TRBV10-1 and TRBJ2-7; D possibly corresponds to TRBD2 (5 bases). The CDR3 is 14 amino acids. Germline V gene data show CDR1 as WNHNN and CDR2 as SYGVQD (reference sequence). V lost 6 bases and J lost 5, with 17 bases in between. CDR3 nucleotides: TGCGCCAGCAGCAAAACTAGTAACCCCAACGAGCAGTACTTC. It specifies CASSKTSNPNEQYF.

CDR3 loop: CSAQGEETQYF. CDR3 sequence (DNA): TGCAGCGCACAGGGGGAAGAGACCCAGTACTTC. V gene TRBV29-1 combines with J gene TRBJ2-5; TRBD1 matches at 8 bases. The CDR3 spans 11 residues. Germline assignment: CDR1 SQVTM and CDR2 ANQGSEA. V trimming: 7 bases; J trimming: 3 bases; junction bases outside the gene matches: 1.